Included here is one T cell receptor beta chain sequence, with context. Its antigen is unidentified. The data originate from a study of CXCR3-negative and CXCR3-positive naive CD8 T cells. Study-wide context: The libraries together contributed 140 million or so TRB reads, each supplying about 1.5 +/- 0.3 million.

Sorts performed in triplicate captured 300,000 or so cells each from every CD8+ T cell subset. Study-level results: CXCR3-positive naive cells had more hydrophobic TRB CDR3s than CXCR3-negative naive cells.

In preparing the TRB cDNA libraries, 5' RACE with UMI labels was used. TCRdb reanalyzed the 5' RACE reads and collapses them to one entry per CDR3 protein, without DNA. Recorded for this sample: 84,000 or so distinct CDR3 sequences. The CDR3 extends over 14 amino acids. Germline-derived CDR1 and CDR2 are MNHEY and SVGAGI. The chain combines TRBV6-5 with TRBJ2-7; TCRdb selects TRBD1, and the lack of DNA leaves this call unchecked. The sequencing input was naive CXCR3+ CD8+ T cells from blood. Subset described: CD45RO-CCR7+CD27+CD95- naive CD8+ T cells expressing CXCR3 (TNR3+). The TCR comes from a human donor in good health. Some clones in this sample may be carry-over from other donors' samples. The CDR3 protein is CASSYYRGDYEQYF.